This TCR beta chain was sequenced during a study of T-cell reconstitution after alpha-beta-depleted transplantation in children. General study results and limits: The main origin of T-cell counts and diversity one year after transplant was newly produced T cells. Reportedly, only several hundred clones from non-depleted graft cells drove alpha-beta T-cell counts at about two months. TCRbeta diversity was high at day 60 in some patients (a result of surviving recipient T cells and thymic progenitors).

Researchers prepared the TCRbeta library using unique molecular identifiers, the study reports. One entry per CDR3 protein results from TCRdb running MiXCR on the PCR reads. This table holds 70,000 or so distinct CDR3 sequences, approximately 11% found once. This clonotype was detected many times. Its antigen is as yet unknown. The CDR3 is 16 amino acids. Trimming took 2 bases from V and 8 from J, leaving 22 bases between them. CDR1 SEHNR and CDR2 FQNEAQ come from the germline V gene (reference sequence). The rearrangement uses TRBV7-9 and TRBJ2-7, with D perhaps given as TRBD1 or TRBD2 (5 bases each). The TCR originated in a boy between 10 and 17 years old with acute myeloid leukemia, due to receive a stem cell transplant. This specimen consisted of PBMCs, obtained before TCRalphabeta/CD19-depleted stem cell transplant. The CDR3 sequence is CASSLQTGAQTGKQYF. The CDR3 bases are TGTGCCAGCAGCTTACAGACCGGGGCCCAAACCGGGAAGCAGTACTTC. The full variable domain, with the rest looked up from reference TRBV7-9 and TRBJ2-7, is DTGVSQNPRHKITKRGQNVTFRCDPISEHNRLYWYRQTLGQGPEFLTYFQNEAQLEKSRLLSDRFSAERPKGSFSTLEIQRTEQGDSAMYLCASSLQTGAQTGKQYFGPGTRLTVT.